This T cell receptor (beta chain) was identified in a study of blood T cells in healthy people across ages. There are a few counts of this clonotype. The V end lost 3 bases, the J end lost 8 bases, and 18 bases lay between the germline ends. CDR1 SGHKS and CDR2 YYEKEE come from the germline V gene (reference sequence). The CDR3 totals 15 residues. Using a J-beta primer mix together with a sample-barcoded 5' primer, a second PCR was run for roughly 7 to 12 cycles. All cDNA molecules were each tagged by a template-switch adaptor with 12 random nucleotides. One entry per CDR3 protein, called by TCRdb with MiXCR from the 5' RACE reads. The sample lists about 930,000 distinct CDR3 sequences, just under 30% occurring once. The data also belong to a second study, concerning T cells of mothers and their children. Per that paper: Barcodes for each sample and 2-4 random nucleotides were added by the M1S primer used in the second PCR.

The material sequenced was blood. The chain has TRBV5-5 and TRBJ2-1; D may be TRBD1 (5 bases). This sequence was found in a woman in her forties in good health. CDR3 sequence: CASSWGPSPRDEQFF. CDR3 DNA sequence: TGTGCCAGCAGCTGGGGCCCGTCCCCTAGGGATGAGCAGTTCTTC.